This TCR beta chain was found in a study of blood T cell repertoires in COVID-19. The overall study: Sites across the United States, Italy and Spain contributed samples from acute and convalescent COVID-19. PBMCs, B-cell-depleted T cells, or T cells provided the cDNA or gDNA that made up the material.

As handled by the study authors: From reference gene primer amplification, estimates of nucleated cell counts were derived. Only in-frame clones appear in the TCRdb table, and some are missing; sequencing was by immunoSEQ multiplex PCR. The V and J calls and the clone size are those of that table, but D and trimming were determined from the DNA. The sample holds approximately 170,000 clones, around 82% seen once. Germline trimming cut 4 bases from V and 8 bases from J; bases unmatched to any gene: 7. The CDR3 extends over 14 amino acids. Germline lookup yields CDR1 LNHDA and CDR2 SQIVND (reference sequence). Enrolment of Seattle patients took place during active infection, and they were followed longitudinally.

The sequence came from a man older than 75 with COVID-19, enrolled during active disease. The genes are TRBV19 and TRBJ1-2; 10 nucleotides match TRBD1. Specimen: peripheral blood. For the CDR3, the DNA is TGTGCCAGTAGTAAATCGGGACAGGGGCACGGCTACACCTTC. It translates to CASSKSGQGHGYTF.